The source of this T cell receptor beta chain is a study of CD8 T cells in Susac syndrome. Random-hexamer reverse transcription was applied to about 0.45 to 1 ug RNA. The TCR beta CDR3 was amplified by immunoSEQ multiplex PCR across 54 Vbeta, 13 Jbeta. One entry per CDR3 protein results from TCRdb running MiXCR on the immunoSEQ multiplex PCR reads. Counted here are about 140,000 distinct CDR3 sequences, just under 95% occurring once; the ten biggest clones make up about 0.14%. Germline CDR1 is LNHDA and CDR2 is SQIVND (reference sequence). Unmatched junction bases numbered 5, after V lost 4 bases and J lost 7 bases. CDR3 size: 14 residues. In blood CD8+ and CD4+ T cells, TCR beta underwent sequencing. The authors negatively isolated CD8+ and CD4+ T cells and FACS-enriched TEMRA cells.

J is TRBJ1-4 and V is TRBV19; TRBD1 aligns across 8 bases. Source material: CD4+ T cells from PBMCs. This sequence originates from a human donor with Susac syndrome. The CDR3 sequence is CASSTPGQAEKLFF. The DNA of the CDR3 is TGTGCCAGTAGTACACCGGGACAGGCTGAAAAACTGTTTTTT.